The sequence of this T cell receptor (beta chain) was determined in a study of OX40 agonist ivuxolimab in advanced cancers. A note on the overall study: The costimulatory receptor OX40 (CD134) was targeted by ivuxolimab, a fully human IgG2 agonistic monoclonal antibody. Intravenous ivuxolimab was administered to patients every 2 weeks at six dose levels: 0.01, 0.1, 0.3, 1.5, 3 and 10 mg/kg. Among the roughly 52 dose-escalation patients, approximately 20 had hepatocellular carcinoma, approximately 15 melanoma, 9 renal cell carcinoma and 9 head and neck cancer. In the dose-escalation cohort, around 80% of patients were male, and the mean age was roughly 60 years with a range of roughly 23 to 79. Prior anti-PD-1, anti-PD-L1 or anti-CTLA-4 therapy was permitted, and approximately 40% of dose-escalation patients had received checkpoint inhibitors. Partial responses were achieved by three dose-escalation patients, of whom one had hepatocellular carcinoma and two had cutaneous melanoma. Peripheral TCRbeta sequencing aimed to test whether ivuxolimab altered TCR sequence diversity and caused clonal T-cell expansion. The monotherapy dose-escalation portion (N of about 52 patients) of the phase I ivuxolimab trial is reported in the paper.

To sequence the TCRbeta CDR3 region, genomic DNA was isolated from the sorted cells. TCRbeta CDR3 regions were sequenced using the immunoSEQ Assay. Not all clones reach the TCRdb copy of this immuneACCESS table, which keeps in-frame sequences only. Checked studies attribute under half of the gap to unresolved V genes and leave the rest unexplained. This sample holds about 100,000 clones; 89% were observed only once. In total, the top ten clones hold approximately 0.15% of the sample. The trial excluded patients who had a history of autoimmune disease or were on systemic immunosuppression. Peripheral blood for TCR sequencing was collected from all dose cohorts at baseline, on cycle 4 day 1, and on cycle 7 day 1. The samples were drawn from a first-in-human, open-label, multicenter phase I dose-escalation trial of ivuxolimab. The trial enrolled adults with locally advanced or metastatic head and neck squamous cell, hepatocellular, melanoma or renal cell carcinoma. Before TCR sequencing, CD4+ and CD8+ T cells were separately sorted from peripheral blood.

Comment on this clone: The clone's antigen remains unknown. One base away there is no much larger clone; base qualities are not given.

What the research found in general, with its limitations: In the 0.1-3.0 mg/kg groups, partial responders were among the patients with the lowest normalized peripheral clonal expansion, particularly in CD8+ T cells. The antigen specificity of the peripheral T cells that underwent clonal expansion was not determined. After ivuxolimab, more expanded clones were found on average in CD8+ T cells than in CD4+ T cells. At doses of 0.1 to 3.0 mg/kg, clonal expansion of both CD4+ and CD8+ T cells in blood was seen between baseline and week 6. Low levels of normalized T-cell clonal expansion were also shown by some nonresponding patients.

The germline V gene sets CDR1 to MNHNS and CDR2 to SASEGT. V was cut back by 5 bases and J by 5 bases, leaving a gap of 13 bases between them. The CDR3, cysteine through phenylalanine, is 15 amino acids long. Only the CDR3 portion is preserved as DNA: 45 bases, with reading frame beginning at the first base. This clonotype originated in an adult with an advanced solid tumor such as melanoma, head and neck, liver or kidney cancer. This material consisted of CD4+ or CD8+ T cells sorted from blood, taken in a trial of the OX40 agonist ivuxolimab. Recombination connected TRBV6-1 to TRBJ1-6; the D segment cannot be called with confidence. CDR3 region: CASSLGLLDNSPLHF. The sequenced DNA: TGTGCCAGCAGTTTGGGCCTCCTTGATAATTCACCCCTCCACTTT.